This T cell receptor beta chain appears in the sequencing data of a study of T cells in localized non-small cell lung cancer. Repertoires were generated with immunoSEQ multiplex PCR, while TCRdb's copy carries only in-frame clones and drops some. The repertoire holds some 1,400 clones, with roughly 40% as singletons. This clone was detected only a few times. The specimen comprised lung tumor tissue, sampled before any cancer treatment. The sequence was collected from a woman aged 35 to 70 with stage II squamous cell lung carcinoma.

As DNA, the CDR3 is TGTGCCAGCAGCTCGACAGCGGATGAGCAGTTCTTC. Amino acid sequence: CASSSTADEQFF. This sequence joins TRBV2 and TRBJ2-1, with D possibly called TRBD1 or TRBD2 (5 bases each). Germline CDR1 reads SNHLY; CDR2 reads FYNNEI. V was shortened by 6 bases and J by 8 bases, with 11 bases between the two germline ends. The CDR3 is 12 amino acids.